This entry features one T cell receptor (beta chain) sequence. This clonotype was seen many times. Its antigen remains unidentified. It has no much larger one-base neighbor in the sample; base qualities were not kept. The sample originates from a study of early T cells in non-severe SARS-CoV-2 infection (dated by TCRdb to the early 2020s). About the investigation overall: Because TCR sequencing was done on bulk RNA from unsorted whole blood, the alpha and beta chains could not be paired. Results and caveats for the whole study, not just this receptor: Matching against VDJdb was skewed toward anti-spike CD8 responses, likely underestimated virus-specific expansions, and missed private and CD4 specificities.

Receptor amplification or capture employed 5' RACE. These reads were obtained on a NextSeq 500. In the TCR library protocol, unique molecular identifiers were attached to individual cDNA molecules to correct for PCR bias and sequencing error. Sequencing covered both TCR alpha and beta chains, and within each sample the abundances of alpha and beta sequences were tightly co-correlated. As for the authors' bioinformatics: Decombinator V4 was used to annotate TCR sequences for V gene, J gene and CDR3. TCRs were defined as expanded if a significant change between any two time points was detected under a Poisson model with p below 0.0001. TCR abundances were normalised to the total number of TCRs sequenced per sample and were expressed as counts per million. TRAV1-2 paired with TRAJ12, TRAJ20 or TRAJ33 defined MAIT TCRs, while TRAV10 paired with TRAJ18 defined iNKT TCRs. A search of VDJdb, accessed on 1 November 2021, was run for TCRs annotated to CMV, EBV and SARS-CoV-2, with TCRs annotated for multiple antigens excluded. TCRdb's own reprocessing of the public reads used fastp at Q25 and MiXCR and kept productive beta chains. Here each entry gathers all rows of one CDR3 protein and keeps the most common genes and DNA. What appears here as the V and J calls and clone size reflects TCRdb's work, not the paper's. Across this sample there are more than 80,000 distinct CDR3 sequences, with 16% seen only once. The ten most abundant clones make up over 0.95% of the sample.

CDR1 and CDR2 were assigned from the germline V gene as SGHAT and FQNNGV. The V end loses 0 bases and the J end loses 8 bases, and a stretch of 20 bases separates them. From cysteine to phenylalanine, the CDR3 is 17 amino acids long. Just CDR3 DNA is preserved here, 51 bases in frame from base 1. Set within a cohort of healthcare workers in London, UK, this nested case-control study involved weekly PCR testing of nasopharyngeal swabs along with blood sampling. Healthcare workers were recruited during the week of the UK lockdown, between 23 and 31 March 2020, and followed weekly for up to roughly 16 weeks.

This clonotype was obtained from an adult who was a healthcare worker with PCR-confirmed SARS-CoV-2 infection or an uninfected control (not recorded which). The chain couples TRBV11-2 to TRBJ2-4, and the D gene may be TRBD1, 5 bases matching. The sample comprised whole blood. The CDR3 loop reads CASSLDLTGDSVDIQYF. The sequenced DNA: TGTGCCAGCAGCTTAGATCTCACCGGCGACAGTGTGGACATTCAGTACTTC.